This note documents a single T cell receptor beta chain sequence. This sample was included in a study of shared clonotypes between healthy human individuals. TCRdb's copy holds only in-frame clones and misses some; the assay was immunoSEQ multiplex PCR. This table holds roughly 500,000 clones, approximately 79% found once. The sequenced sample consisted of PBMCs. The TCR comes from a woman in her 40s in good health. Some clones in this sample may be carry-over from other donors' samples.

The CDR3 bases are TGTGCCAGCTCCCCCGCCGGAGAAGAGACCCAGTACTTC. Protein sequence: CASSPAGEETQYF. The gene calls are TRBV18 and TRBJ2-5; D gene uncertain. The CDR3 contains 13 residues. V lost 6 bases to trimming and J lost 3 bases, with 11 bases between them. Germline-derived CDR1 and CDR2 are KGHSH and LQKENI.